This T cell receptor (beta chain) was identified during a study of cytomegalovirus exposure and HLA in healthy donors. PCR was performed using 60 Vbeta and 13 Jbeta primers. Sequenced by immunoSEQ multiplex PCR; TCRdb stores in-frame clones only, minus some. The table includes 60,000 to 70,000 clones, about 80% detected once. Sequencing was done on a sample of PBMCs. The receptor was derived from a woman aged 25 to 45 in good health and CMV-seronegative.

The DNA for the CDR3 is TGTGCCAGCTCACTGAGACGGACTGACACCTACGAGCAGTACTTC. Amino acids: CASSLRRTDTYEQYF. This rearrangement joins TRBV18 to TRBJ2-7; possible D gene TRBD2, 5 bases. The CDR3 is made up of 15 amino acids. Germline values: CDR1 KGHSH, CDR2 LQKENI. The V end lost 4 bases, the J end lost 2 bases, and 15 bases lay between the germline ends.